The following is a T cell receptor (beta chain) sequence with its context. The target antigen is unknown. Time point of the sample: week 23, last vaccination. Each vaccine dose was 300 ug of mutant IDH1 20-mer peptide, with topical imiquimod. The study enrolled donors with new WHO grade 3 or 4 IDH1-mutant, ATRX-lost astrocytomas. The data derive from a study of a mutant IDH1 vaccine in newly diagnosed glioma. About the research overall: Commencement of vaccination occurred 4-6 weeks following radiotherapy alone, or concurrently with temozolomide cycles. Mean patient age was around 40 years; around 60% were male and roughly 38% female. Patients were pretreated with radiotherapy, temozolomide, or both, mostly both.

Germline assignment: CDR1 MNHEY and CDR2 SVGAGI. This CDR3 spans 16 amino acids. J was trimmed by 4 bases and V by 0 bases; bases with no gene match: 7. Some clones are missing from TCRdb's copy, which holds only in-frame ones; the method was immunoSEQ multiplex PCR. The sample includes tens of thousands of clones, around 82% of them seen just once. The source material was PBMCs, sampled from a glioma patient whose treatment included an IDH1 peptide vaccine. The chain employs TRBV6-5 and TRBJ2-7; 9 bases match TRBD2. The receptor was isolated from a man aged 30 to 45 with glioma. This CDR3 reads CASSYSMAGGPYEQYF. The CDR3 coding sequence is TGTGCCAGCAGTTACTCGATGGCGGGAGGGCCTTACGAGCAGTACTTC.